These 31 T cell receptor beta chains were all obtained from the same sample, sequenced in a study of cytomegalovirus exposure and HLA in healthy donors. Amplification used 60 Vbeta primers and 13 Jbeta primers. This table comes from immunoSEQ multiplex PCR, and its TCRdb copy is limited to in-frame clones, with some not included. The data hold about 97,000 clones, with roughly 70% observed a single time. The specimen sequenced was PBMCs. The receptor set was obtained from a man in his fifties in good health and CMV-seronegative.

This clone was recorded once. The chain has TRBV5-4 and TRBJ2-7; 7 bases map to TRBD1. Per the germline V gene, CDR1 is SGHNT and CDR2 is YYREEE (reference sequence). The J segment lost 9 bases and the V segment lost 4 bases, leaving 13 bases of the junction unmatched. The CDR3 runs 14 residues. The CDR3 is CASSPEDRLGGQYF. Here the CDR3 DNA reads TGTGCCAGCAGCCCCGAGGACAGGCTTGGAGGGCAGTACTTC.

The CDR3 nucleotides read TGTGCCAGCAGTGAAGGGCGGGGGCCCACCGGGGAGCTGTTTTTT. Amino acids: CASSEGRGPTGELFF. The chain uses TRBV6-1 and TRBJ2-2, with D tentatively TRBD2 (7 bases). The germline V gene encodes CDR1 MNHNS and CDR2 SASEGT. The length of the CDR3 is 15 residues. Trimming cost V 1 base and J 4 bases, with 10 bases left between them.

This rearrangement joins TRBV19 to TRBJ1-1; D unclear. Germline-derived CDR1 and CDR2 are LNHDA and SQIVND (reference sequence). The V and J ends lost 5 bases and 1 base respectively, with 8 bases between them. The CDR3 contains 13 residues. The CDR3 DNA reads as TGTGCCAGTAGTCGTCGGGGGAACACTGAAGCTTTCTTT. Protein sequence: CASSRRGNTEAFF.

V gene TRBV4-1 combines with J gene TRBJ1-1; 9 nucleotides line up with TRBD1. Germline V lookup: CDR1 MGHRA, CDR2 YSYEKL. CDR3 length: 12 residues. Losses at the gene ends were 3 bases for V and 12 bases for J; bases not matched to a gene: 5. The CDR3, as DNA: TGCGCCAGCAGCCAGATACAGGGGGCGACTTTCTTT. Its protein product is CASSQIQGATFF.

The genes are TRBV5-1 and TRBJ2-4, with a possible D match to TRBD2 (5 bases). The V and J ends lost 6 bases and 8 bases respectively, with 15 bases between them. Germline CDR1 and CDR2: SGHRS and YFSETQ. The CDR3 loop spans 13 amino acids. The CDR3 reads CASNRGAEDIQYF. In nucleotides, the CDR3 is TGCGCCAGCAACCGAGGAGCGGAGGACATTCAGTACTTC.

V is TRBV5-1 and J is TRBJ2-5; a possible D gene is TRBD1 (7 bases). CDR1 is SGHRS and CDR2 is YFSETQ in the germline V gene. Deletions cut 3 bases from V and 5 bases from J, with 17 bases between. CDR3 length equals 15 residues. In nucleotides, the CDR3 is TGCGCCAGCAGCTCCCAGACAGGGCGGGGCGAGACCCAGTACTTC. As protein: CASSSQTGRGETQYF.

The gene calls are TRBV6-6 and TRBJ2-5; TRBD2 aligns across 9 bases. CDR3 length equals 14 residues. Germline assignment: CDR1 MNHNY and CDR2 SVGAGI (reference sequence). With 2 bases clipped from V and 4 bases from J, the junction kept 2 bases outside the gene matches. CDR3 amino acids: CASSYVRGGETQYF. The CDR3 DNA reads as TGTGCCAGCAGTTACGTGCGGGGGGGAGAGACCCAGTACTTC.

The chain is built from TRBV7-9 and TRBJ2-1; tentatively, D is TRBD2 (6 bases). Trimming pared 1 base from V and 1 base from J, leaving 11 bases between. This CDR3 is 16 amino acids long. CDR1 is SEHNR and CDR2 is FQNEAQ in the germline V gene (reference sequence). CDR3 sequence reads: CASSLDLAGSYNEQFF. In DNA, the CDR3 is TGTGCCAGCAGCTTAGATCTCGCGGGATCCTACAATGAGCAGTTCTTC.

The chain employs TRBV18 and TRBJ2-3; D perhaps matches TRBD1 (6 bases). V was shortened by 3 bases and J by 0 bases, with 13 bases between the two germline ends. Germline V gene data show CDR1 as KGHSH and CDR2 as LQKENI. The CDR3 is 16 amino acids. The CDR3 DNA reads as TGTGCCAGCTCACCGCTCGGGACAACTAGCACAGATACGCAGTATTTT. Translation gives CASSPLGTTSTDTQYF.

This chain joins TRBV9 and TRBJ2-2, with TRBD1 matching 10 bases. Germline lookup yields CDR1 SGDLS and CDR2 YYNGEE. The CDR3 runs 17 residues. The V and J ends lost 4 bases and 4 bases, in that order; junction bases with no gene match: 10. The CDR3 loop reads CASSPRPGQGFTGELFF. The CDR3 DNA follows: TGTGCCAGCAGCCCCAGGCCGGGACAGGGGTTCACCGGGGAGCTGTTTTTT.

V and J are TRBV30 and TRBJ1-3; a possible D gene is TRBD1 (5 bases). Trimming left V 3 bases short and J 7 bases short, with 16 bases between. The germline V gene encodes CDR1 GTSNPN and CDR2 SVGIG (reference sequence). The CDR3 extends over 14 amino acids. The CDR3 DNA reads TGTGCCTGGAGCATGGGGCAAGGTGGGAACACCATATATTTT. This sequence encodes CAWSMGQGGNTIYF.

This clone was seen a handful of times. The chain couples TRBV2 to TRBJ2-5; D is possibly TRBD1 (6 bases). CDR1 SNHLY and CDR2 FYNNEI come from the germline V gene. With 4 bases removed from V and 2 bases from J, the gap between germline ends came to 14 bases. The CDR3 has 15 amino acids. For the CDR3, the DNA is TGTGCCAGCAGTGGTCACTTAGGGGGTCAAGAGACCCAGTACTTC. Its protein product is CASSGHLGGQETQYF.

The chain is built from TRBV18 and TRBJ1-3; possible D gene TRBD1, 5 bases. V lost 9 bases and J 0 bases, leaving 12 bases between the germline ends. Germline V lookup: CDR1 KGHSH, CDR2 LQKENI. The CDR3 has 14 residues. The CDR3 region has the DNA TGTGCCAGTGGAGGGGACTTCTCTGGAAACACCATATATTTT. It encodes CASGGDFSGNTIYF. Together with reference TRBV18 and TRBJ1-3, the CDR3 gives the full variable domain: NAGVMQNPRHLVRRRGQEARLRCSPMKGHSHVYWYRQLPEEGLKFMVYLQKENIIDESGMPKERFSAEFPKEGPSILRIQQVVRGDSAAYFCASGGDFSGNTIYFGEGSWLTVV.

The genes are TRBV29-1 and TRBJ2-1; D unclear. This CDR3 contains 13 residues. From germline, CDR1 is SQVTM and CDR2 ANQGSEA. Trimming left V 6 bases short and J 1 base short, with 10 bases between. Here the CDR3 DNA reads TGCAGCGTAACCGACGGGTCCTACAATGAGCAGTTCTTC. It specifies CSVTDGSYNEQFF.

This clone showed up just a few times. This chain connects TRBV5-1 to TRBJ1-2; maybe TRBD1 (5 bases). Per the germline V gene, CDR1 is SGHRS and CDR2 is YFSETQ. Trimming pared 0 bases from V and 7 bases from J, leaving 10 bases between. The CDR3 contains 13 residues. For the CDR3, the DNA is TGCGCCAGCAGCTTGGAGGGGCGGCGTGGCTACACCTTC. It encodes CASSLEGRRGYTF.

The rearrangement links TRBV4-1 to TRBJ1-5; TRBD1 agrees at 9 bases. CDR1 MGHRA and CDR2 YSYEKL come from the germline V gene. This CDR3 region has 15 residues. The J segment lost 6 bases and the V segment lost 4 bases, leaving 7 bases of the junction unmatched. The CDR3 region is CASSRGQGVSQPQHF. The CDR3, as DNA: TGCGCCAGCAGCCGGGGACAGGGCGTATCTCAGCCCCAGCATTTT.

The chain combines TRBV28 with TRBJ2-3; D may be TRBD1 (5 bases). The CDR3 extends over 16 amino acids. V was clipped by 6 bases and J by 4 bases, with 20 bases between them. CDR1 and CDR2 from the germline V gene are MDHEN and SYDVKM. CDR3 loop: CASRERGSLGADTQYF. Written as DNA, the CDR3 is TGTGCCAGCAGGGAAAGGGGAAGTTTAGGGGCAGATACGCAGTATTTT.

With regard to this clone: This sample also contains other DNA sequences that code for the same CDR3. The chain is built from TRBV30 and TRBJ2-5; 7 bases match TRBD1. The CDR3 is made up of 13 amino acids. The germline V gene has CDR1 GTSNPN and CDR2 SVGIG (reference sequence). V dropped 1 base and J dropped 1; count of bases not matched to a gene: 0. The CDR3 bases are TGTGCCTGGAGTGGGACAGGCCAAGAGACCCAGTACTTC. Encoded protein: CAWSGTGQETQYF.

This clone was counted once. The DNA for the CDR3 is TGCGCCAGCAGCCCCGGGGAGGGCCAACGGGGCTATGGCTACACCTTC. Its protein product is CASSPGEGQRGYGYTF. The V call is TRBV5-1, the J call TRBJ1-2; D ambiguous. The V and J ends lost 4 bases and 4 bases respectively, with 20 bases between them. Germline V CDR1 and CDR2: SGHRS, YFSETQ. The CDR3 has 16 amino acids.

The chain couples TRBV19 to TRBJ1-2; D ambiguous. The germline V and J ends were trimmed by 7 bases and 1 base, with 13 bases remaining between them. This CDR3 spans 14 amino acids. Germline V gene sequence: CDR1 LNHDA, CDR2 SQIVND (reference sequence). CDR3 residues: CASKSGSLNYGYTF. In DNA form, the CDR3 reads TGTGCCAGTAAAAGCGGAAGTCTTAACTATGGCTACACCTTC. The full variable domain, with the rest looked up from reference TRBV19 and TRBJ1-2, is DGGITQSPKYLFRKEGQNVTLSCEQNLNHDAMYWYRQDPGQGLRLIYYSQIVNDFQKGDIAEGYSVSREKKESFPLTVTSAQKNPTAFYLCASKSGSLNYGYTFGSGTRLTVV.

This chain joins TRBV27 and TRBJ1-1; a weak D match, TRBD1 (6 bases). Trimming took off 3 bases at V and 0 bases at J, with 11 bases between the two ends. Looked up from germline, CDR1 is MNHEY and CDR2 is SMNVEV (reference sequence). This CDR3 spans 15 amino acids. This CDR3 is CASSFAGQMNTEAFF. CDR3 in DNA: TGTGCCAGCAGTTTTGCTGGACAGATGAACACTGAAGCTTTCTTT.

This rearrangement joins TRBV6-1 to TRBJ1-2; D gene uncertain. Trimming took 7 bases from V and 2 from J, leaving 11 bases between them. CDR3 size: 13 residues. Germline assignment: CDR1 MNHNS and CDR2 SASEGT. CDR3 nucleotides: TGTGCCAGCACCCTAGGAGCCAACTATGGCTACACCTTC. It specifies CASTLGANYGYTF.

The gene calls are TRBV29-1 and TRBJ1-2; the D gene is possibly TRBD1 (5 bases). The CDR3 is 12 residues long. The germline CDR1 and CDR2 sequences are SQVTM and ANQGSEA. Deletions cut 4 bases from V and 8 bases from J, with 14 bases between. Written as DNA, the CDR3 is TGCAGCGTTGCGGTAGGCCAGGGAGGCTACACCTTC. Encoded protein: CSVAVGQGGYTF.

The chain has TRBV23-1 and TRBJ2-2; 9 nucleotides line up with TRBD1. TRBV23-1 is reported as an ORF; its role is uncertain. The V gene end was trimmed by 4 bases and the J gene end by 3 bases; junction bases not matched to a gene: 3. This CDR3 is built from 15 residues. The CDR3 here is CASSPYRGHTGELFF. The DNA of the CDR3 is TGCGCCAGCAGTCCCTACAGGGGGCACACCGGGGAGCTGTTTTTT.

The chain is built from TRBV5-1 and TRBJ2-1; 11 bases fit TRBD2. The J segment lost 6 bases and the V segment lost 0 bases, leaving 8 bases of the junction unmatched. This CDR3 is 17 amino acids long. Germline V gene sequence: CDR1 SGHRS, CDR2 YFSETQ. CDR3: CASSLAIETSGANEQFF. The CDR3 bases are TGCGCCAGCAGCTTGGCCATTGAGACTAGCGGGGCCAATGAGCAGTTCTTC.

The CDR3 DNA sequence: TGTGCCAGCAGTTACGAACAGGGTCTGGCTGAAGCTTTCTTT. Amino acids: CASSYEQGLAEAFF. The rearrangement links TRBV6-6 to TRBJ1-1; D is perhaps TRBD1 (6 bases). V was trimmed by 2 bases and J by 6 bases, leaving 13 bases between them. This CDR3 region has 14 residues. CDR1 is MNHNY, CDR2 SVGAGI, per germline (reference sequence).

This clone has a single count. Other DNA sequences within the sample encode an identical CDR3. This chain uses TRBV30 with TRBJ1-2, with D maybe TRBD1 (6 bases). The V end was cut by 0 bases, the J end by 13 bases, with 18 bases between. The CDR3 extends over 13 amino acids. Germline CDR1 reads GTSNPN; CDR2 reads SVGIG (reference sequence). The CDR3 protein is CAWSVPGVEFGTF. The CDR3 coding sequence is TGTGCCTGGAGTGTACCAGGGGTGGAATTCGGCACCTTC.

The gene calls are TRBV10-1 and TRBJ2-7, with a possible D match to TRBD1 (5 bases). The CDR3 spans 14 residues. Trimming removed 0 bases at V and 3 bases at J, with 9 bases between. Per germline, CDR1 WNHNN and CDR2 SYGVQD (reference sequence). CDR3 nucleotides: TGCGCCAGCAGTGAGTCAGGCAGGGACTACGAGCAGTACTTC. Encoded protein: CASSESGRDYEQYF.

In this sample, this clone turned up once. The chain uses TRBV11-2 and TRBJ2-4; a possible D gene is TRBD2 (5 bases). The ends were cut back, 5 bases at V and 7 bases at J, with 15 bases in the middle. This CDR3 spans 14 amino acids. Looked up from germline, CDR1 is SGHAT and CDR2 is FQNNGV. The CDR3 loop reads CASSLSPSGNIQYF. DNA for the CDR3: TGTGCCAGCAGCCTATCCCCCTCGGGGAACATTCAGTACTTC. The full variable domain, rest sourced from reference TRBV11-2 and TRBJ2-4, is EAGVAQSPRYKIIEKRQSVAFWCNPISGHATLYWYQQILGQGPKLLIQFQNNGVVDDSQLPKDRFSAERLKGVDSTLKIQPAKLEDSAVYLCASSLSPSGNIQYFGAGTRLSVL.

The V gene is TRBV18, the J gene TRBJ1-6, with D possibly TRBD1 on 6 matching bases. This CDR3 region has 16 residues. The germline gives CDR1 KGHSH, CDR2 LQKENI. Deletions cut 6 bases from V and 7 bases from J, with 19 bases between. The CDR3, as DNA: TGTGCCAGCTCCCCCACGGGGGGCTCAGGGAATTCACCCCTCCACTTT. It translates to CASSPTGGSGNSPLHF.

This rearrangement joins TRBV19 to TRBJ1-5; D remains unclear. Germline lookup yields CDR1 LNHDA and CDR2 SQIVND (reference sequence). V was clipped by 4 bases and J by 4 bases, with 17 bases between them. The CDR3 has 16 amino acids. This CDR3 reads CASSRALRNGNQPQHF. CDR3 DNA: TGTGCCAGTAGTAGAGCACTCCGGAACGGGAATCAGCCCCAGCATTTT.